These 4 T cell receptor beta chains share one sample of origin, sequenced in a study of human T cells and chemical hapten exposure. TCRdb itself ran the RACE reads through MiXCR, one entry per CDR3 protein. The top ten hold approximately 8.2% of the sample, which has around 330,000 distinct CDR3 sequences, about 5.4% seen once. The time point: pre-sensitization, week 0. Treatment defined: therapeutic diphenylcyclopropenone sensitization with weekly scalp DPC. Specimen: whole blood, collected in connection with sensitization to the hapten diphenylcyclopropenone (DPC). The source of these receptors is a woman aged 18-29 years with alopecia areata. Some clones in this sample may be carry-over from other donors' samples.

This sequence joins TRBV15 and TRBJ2-1, with D tentatively TRBD1 or TRBD2 (5 bases each). V lost 0 bases, J lost 9 bases, and 9 bases lay in between. Germline V CDR1 and CDR2: LNHNV, YYDKDF (reference sequence). This CDR3 is built from 13 residues. CDR3 region: CATSRDGGGEQFF. The DNA of the CDR3 is TGTGCCACCAGCAGAGATGGTGGGGGTGAGCAGTTCTTC.

This chain links TRBV14 with TRBJ2-2; D not certain. Germline loops: CDR1 SGHDN, CDR2 FVKESK. Between the trimmed V and J ends, which lost 1 base and 6 bases, there was a span of 9 bases. The CDR3 length is 14 residues. The CDR3 protein is CASSQGVSAGELFF. The DNA for the CDR3 is TGTGCCAGCAGCCAAGGGGTTTCGGCCGGGGAGCTGTTTTTT.

This clonotype was observed many times. V usage is TRBV21-1 and J usage is TRBJ1-2. TRBV21-1 is noted as a pseudogene. The CDR3 sequence is 12 residues long. The CDR3 spells CASSKDVYGYTF. The CDR3, as DNA: TGTGCCAGCAGCAAAGACGTCTATGGCTACACCTTC.

This clonotype was counted between two and nine times. This rearrangement joins TRBV12-3 or TRBV12-4 to TRBJ1-4; the D gene is possibly TRBD1 (5 bases). V was cut by 6 bases and J by 7 bases, with 18 bases left in between. The CDR3 covers 15 residues. This CDR3 reads CASSPGPGRAEKLFF. Here the CDR3 DNA reads TGTGCCAGCAGCCCCGGGCCGGGACGGGCTGAAAAACTGTTTTTT.